Below, 20 T cell receptor beta chains from the same sample are listed, as sequenced in a study of CD8 T cells in ankylosing spondylitis. Overall study results and limits: Made up of eight highly homologous variants, a TCR beta motif appeared characteristic of ankylosing spondylitis blood.

Each CDR3 protein gets one entry after TCRdb re-called the 5' RACE reads with MiXCR. The data contain some 840,000 distinct CDR3 sequences, roughly 10% of them seen just once; the ten biggest clones take up approximately 0.46%. These receptors are not linked to any known antigen. The sequenced sample consisted of blood, either unsorted or a sorted T cell fraction (not recorded which). The source is a male donor with ankylosing spondylitis.

This clonotype has more than one count but fewer than ten. The rearrangement links TRBV6-2 or TRBV6-3 to TRBJ1-1; 8 bases map to TRBD1. The CDR3 sequence is 18 residues long. Trimming at V came to 6 bases and at J to 0 bases, leaving 15 bases not matched to a gene. CDR1 is MNHEY and CDR2 is SVGEGT in the germline V gene. The CDR3 is CASRVVTGTGSMNTEAFF. The CDR3 nucleotides are TGTGCCAGCAGAGTTGTTACCGGGACAGGTTCCATGAACACTGAAGCTTTCTTT.

The V call is TRBV6-2 or TRBV6-3, the J call TRBJ2-7; D is tentatively TRBD1 or TRBD2 (6 bases each). V lost 6 bases to trimming and J lost 0 bases, with 15 bases between them. From germline, CDR1 is MNHEY and CDR2 SVGEGT. The CDR3 is 15 residues long. The CDR3: CASRRSGGNSYEQYF. The CDR3 region has the DNA TGTGCCAGCAGGCGATCCGGGGGCAACTCCTACGAGCAGTACTTC.

This clonotype was detected a few times. The V gene is TRBV12-3 or TRBV12-4, the J gene TRBJ2-7; 7 nucleotides agree with TRBD1. V lost 6 bases, J lost 0 bases, and 8 bases stayed unmatched. This CDR3 has 15 amino acids. The CDR3 DNA is TGTGCCAGCAGCCGCAGGGGGTCAACCTCCTACGAGCAGTACTTC. Its translation is CASSRRGSTSYEQYF.

This chain joins TRBV14 and TRBJ1-2; possibly TRBD1 for D (6 bases). This CDR3 has 14 residues. V shed 4 bases and J shed 4 bases, with 13 bases lying between them. The V gene's germline CDR1 is SGHDN and CDR2 FVKESK. CDR3 DNA: TGTGCCAGCAGCCCCCAACAGGGACCCTATGGCTACACCTTC. Protein product: CASSPQQGPYGYTF.

This clonotype was observed a few times. The V gene is TRBV4-3, the J gene TRBJ2-1; D may be TRBD1 (7 bases). This CDR3 contains 16 residues. The ends were cut back, 3 bases at V and 7 bases at J, with 19 bases in the middle. Per germline, CDR1 LGHNA and CDR2 YSLEER. The CDR3 reads CASSHPGAGGGNEQFF. The CDR3 DNA follows: TGCGCCAGCAGCCATCCTGGGGCAGGGGGAGGTAATGAGCAGTTCTTC.

This clonotype was counted a few times. This chain joins TRBV5-1 and TRBJ2-1; D may be TRBD2 (6 bases). Trimming left V 0 bases short and J 6 bases short, with 16 bases between. The CDR3 contains 16 residues. Germline CDR1 is SGHRS and CDR2 is YFSETQ. The CDR3 spells CASSLGGQRRVNEQFF. DNA for the CDR3: TGCGCCAGCAGCTTGGGCGGGCAGCGGAGGGTCAATGAGCAGTTCTTC.

The gene calls are TRBV5-8 and TRBJ1-6; the match to TRBD1 covers 8 bases. The trim removed 4 bases at V and 7 bases at J, leaving 7 bases unmatched. The CDR3 length is 15 residues. The germline gives CDR1 SGHTS, CDR2 YDEGEE. The CDR3 bases are TGTGCCAGCAGCACCGGGACAGGCCTCAATTCACCCCTCCACTTT. Protein product: CASSTGTGLNSPLHF.

The chain uses TRBV11-1 and TRBJ1-2, with TRBD1 matching over 9 bases. The CDR3 extends over 17 amino acids. Germline CDR1 is SGHAT and CDR2 is FQDESV (reference sequence). J lost 3 bases, V lost 1 base, and 9 bases had no gene match. This chain's CDR3 is CASSLGRFGTGHYGYTF. CDR3 bases: TGTGCCAGCAGCTTAGGTCGCTTTGGGACAGGGCACTATGGCTACACCTTC.

This clonotype appeared a few times. This rearrangement joins TRBV10-1 to TRBJ2-1; TRBD2 matches at 9 bases. This CDR3 is 17 amino acids long. CDR1 is WNHNN, CDR2 SYGVQD, per germline (reference sequence). J was trimmed by 5 bases and V by 3 bases; bases with no gene match: 11. The CDR3 bases are TGCGCCAGCAGTGACGGAATGACTAGCGGAGACCACAATGAGCAGTTCTTC. This sequence encodes CASSDGMTSGDHNEQFF.

This clonotype was counted many times. The gene calls are TRBV5-1 and TRBJ1-2; the D is unclear. CDR1 and CDR2 from the germline V gene are SGHRS and YFSETQ. The CDR3 is 13 amino acids. V was pared by 4 bases and J by 1 base, with 8 bases between. CDR3: CASSVGVNYGYTF. CDR3 DNA sequence: TGCGCCAGCAGCGTCGGGGTTAACTATGGCTACACCTTC.

The chain combines TRBV4-2 with TRBJ2-3, with 7 positions matching TRBD2. V dropped 4 bases and J dropped 1; count of bases not matched to a gene: 5. CDR3 length: 15 residues. Germline assignment: CDR1 LGHNA and CDR2 YNFKEQ. The CDR3 DNA is TGTGCCAGCAGCCTCACGGCGGGGGGCACAGATACGCAGTATTTT. Protein sequence: CASSLTAGGTDTQYF.

This clonotype was recorded at least ten times. The chain joins TRBV29-1 to TRBJ2-1, with D perhaps assigned TRBD1 or TRBD2 (5 bases each). Germline V gives CDR1 SQVTM, CDR2 ANQGSEA. CDR3 length equals 15 residues. Deletions cut 6 bases from V and 0 bases from J, with 15 bases between. CDR3 sequence (DNA): TGCAGCGTAACCCCGGGACCCGACTCCTACAATGAGCAGTTCTTC. This sequence encodes CSVTPGPDSYNEQFF.

This clonotype was seen a handful of times. This sequence joins TRBV20-1 and TRBJ1-3; the D gene is possibly TRBD1 (5 bases). V was trimmed by 4 bases and J by 4 bases, leaving 20 bases between them. Germline CDR1 DFQATT, CDR2 SNEGSKA (reference sequence). The CDR3 consists of 16 residues. The CDR3 bases are TGCAGTGCTACCGAGACCGGGACCTACGGAGGAAACACCATATATTTT. As protein: CSATETGTYGGNTIYF.

This clonotype appeared a few times. The chain uses TRBV18 and TRBJ2-5; D remains ambiguous. The CDR3 has 15 amino acids. Between the trimmed V and J ends, which lost 3 bases and 1 base, there was a span of 12 bases. The V gene's germline CDR1 is KGHSH and CDR2 LQKENI. This CDR3 is CASSPPDGLQETQYF. The CDR3 nucleotides read TGTGCCAGCTCACCCCCGGACGGGCTCCAAGAGACCCAGTACTTC.

V and J are TRBV11-2 and TRBJ1-2; no clear D gene. Germline lookup yields CDR1 SGHAT and CDR2 FQNNGV. Trimming shortened V by 4 bases and J by 8 bases, and 17 bases separated the two germline ends. This CDR3 has 14 residues. As DNA, the CDR3 is TGTGCCAGCAGCTCCGGGATGTTTCTGGGCGGCTACACCTTC. Its translation: CASSSGMFLGGYTF.

The genes are TRBV29-1 and TRBJ2-3, with 8 bases lining up with TRBD2. Germline CDR1 reads SQVTM; CDR2 reads ANQGSEA. With 1 base clipped from V and 3 bases from J, the junction kept 0 bases outside the gene matches. The CDR3 runs to 13 residues. The CDR3 spells CSVEVAGTDTQYF. CDR3 nucleotides: TGCAGCGTTGAAGTAGCGGGGACAGATACGCAGTATTTT.

This clonotype showed up many times. The chain combines TRBV20-1 with TRBJ1-2; D is possibly TRBD1 (6 bases). V lost 6 bases, J lost 7 bases, and 12 bases lay in between. The CDR3 is 11 amino acids. CDR1 and CDR2 from the germline V gene are DFQATT and SNEGSKA (reference sequence). The CDR3 here is CSATTGSGYTF. The CDR3 nucleotides read TGCAGTGCCACAACAGGGTCTGGCTACACCTTC.

This clonotype came up a few times. The chain couples TRBV28 to TRBJ1-5; D is undetermined. The CDR3 covers 15 residues. Germline CDR1 is MDHEN and CDR2 is SYDVKM. Trimming took 0 bases from V and 1 from J, leaving 7 bases between them. CDR3 protein: CASSLWWISNQPQHF. CDR3 nucleotides: TGTGCCAGCAGTTTATGGTGGATCAGCAATCAGCCCCAGCATTTT.

This clonotype was seen many times. The chain is built from TRBV20-1 and TRBJ2-3; D is perhaps TRBD2 (5 bases). This CDR3 has 14 amino acids. V was shortened by 7 bases and J by 0 bases, with 14 bases between the two germline ends. Germline loops: CDR1 DFQATT, CDR2 SNEGSKA (reference sequence). CDR3 nucleotide sequence: TGCAGTGTCGCTAGCTCGACTAGCACAGATACGCAGTATTTT. It encodes CSVASSTSTDTQYF.

The CDR3 coding sequence is TGTGCCAGCAGCTCCTACCACATAACCCCGGCCTACGAGCAGTACTTC. Encoded protein: CASSSYHITPAYEQYF. J is TRBJ2-7 and V is TRBV7-2; D is unclear. V shed 4 bases and J shed 2 bases, with 18 bases lying between them. The CDR3 totals 16 residues. CDR1 SGHTA and CDR2 FQGNSA come from the germline V gene.